The text below deals with one T cell receptor beta chain. This entry is derived from a study of T cells in Graves' hyperthyroidism and ophthalmopathy. Amplified TCR beta CDR3 regions derived from RNA transcripts. The primer set for the first-round RT-PCR of the TCR CDR3 was HTBI. Each CDR3 protein gets one entry after TCRdb re-called the multiplex PCR reads with MiXCR. The sample holds 330,000 or so distinct CDR3 sequences, roughly 19% seen once. Each ophthalmopathy patient scored at least 3 on the Clinical Activity Score and at least 4 on NOSPECS grade, with duration under 3 months. For the diagnoses, clinical symptoms, serum thyroxine and TRAb, thyroid ultrasound and orbital computed tomography were used. The CDR3 length is 13 residues. Looked up from germline, CDR1 is DFQATT and CDR2 is SNEGSKA (reference sequence).

The sequenced sample was blood. This receptor was taken from a man aged 45-65 years with Graves' ophthalmopathy. V gene TRBV20-1 combines with J gene TRBJ2-7, with 7 bases lining up with TRBD2. CDR3 residues: CSASGTQTYEQYF. CDR3 nucleotide sequence: TGCAGCGCCAGCGGGACTCAGACCTACGAGCAGTACTTC.